The entry below gives a single TCR beta chain sequence along with its context. Its antigen remains unidentified. Researchers used the Oncomine TCR Beta short-read assay to sequence DNA from cultured CD4+ T cells. Via MiXCR, TCRdb re-called the PCR reads, giving one row per CDR3 protein. The data contain 16,000 or so distinct CDR3 sequences, 53% of them singletons. The entry originates in a study of vaccination and CD4 T cells after COVID-19. Across the whole study: Taking of post-vaccine samples occurred a median approximately 70 days after dose two (range 14 to 241).

The treatment denotes: approximately 9-day PBMC culture with coronavirus spike peptide pools or control peptides (ViraFEST assay). Per germline, CDR1 KGHDR and CDR2 SFDVKD. The CDR3 is made up of 13 amino acids. V lost 4 bases to trimming and J lost 2 bases, with 8 bases between them. This sample comprised CD4+ T cells from blood, cultured in vitro, obtained before SARS-CoV-2 vaccination. The J gene is TRBJ2-7, the V gene TRBV24-1; D remains unclear. The sequence derives from a human donor who had recovered from COVID-19. The CDR3 protein is CATSDPNTYEQYF. The CDR3 DNA follows: TGTGCCACCAGTGACCCGAATACCTACGAGCAGTACTTC.